This T cell receptor beta chain was recovered during a study of T cells after yellow fever vaccination. This clonotype turned up a few times. TCRdb re-analysed the 5' RACE reads in MiXCR, keeping a single row per CDR3 protein. The sample contains about 580,000 distinct CDR3 sequences, roughly a sixth of which appear only once. This CDR3 spans 17 amino acids. Deletions cut 6 bases from V and 2 bases from J, with 23 bases between. Germline CDR1 and CDR2: MNHNS and SASEGT. This receptor was taken from a man aged 18 to 29 who received the YFV17D yellow fever vaccine. This specimen consisted of PBMCs, obtained less than 6 days after the first yellow fever vaccination. The V and J genes are TRBV6-1 and TRBJ2-7, with D possibly being TRBD1 or TRBD2 (6 bases each). CDR3 residues: CASRISSRGGSPYEQYF. The CDR3 bases are TGTGCCAGCAGGATATCCTCCCGAGGGGGGAGTCCCTACGAGCAGTACTTC.